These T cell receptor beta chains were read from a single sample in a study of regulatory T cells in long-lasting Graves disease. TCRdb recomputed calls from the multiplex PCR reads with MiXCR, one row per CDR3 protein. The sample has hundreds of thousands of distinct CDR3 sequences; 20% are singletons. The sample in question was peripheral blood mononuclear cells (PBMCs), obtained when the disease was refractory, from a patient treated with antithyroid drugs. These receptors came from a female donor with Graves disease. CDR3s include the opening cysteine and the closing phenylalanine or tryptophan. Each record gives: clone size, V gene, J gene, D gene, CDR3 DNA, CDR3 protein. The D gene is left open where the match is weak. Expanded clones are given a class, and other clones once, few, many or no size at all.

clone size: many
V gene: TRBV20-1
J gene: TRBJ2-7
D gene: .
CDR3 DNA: TGCAGTGCTAGCCCCGCAGTCTACGAGCAGTACTTC
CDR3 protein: CSASPAVYEQYF

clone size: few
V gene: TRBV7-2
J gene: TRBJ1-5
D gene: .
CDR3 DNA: TGTGCCAGCAGCGGGGGGGGGGCCGCCGGTAATCAGCCCCAGCATTTT
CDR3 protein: CASSGGGAAGNQPQHF

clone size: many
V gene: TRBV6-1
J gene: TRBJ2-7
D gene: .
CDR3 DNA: TGTGCCAGCAGGAACCAAGTTGGCCCCTCGGGCGAGCAGTACTTC
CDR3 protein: CASRNQVGPSGEQYF

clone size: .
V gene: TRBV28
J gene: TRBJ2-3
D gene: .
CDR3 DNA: TGTGCCAGCAGTTTGTTCGAGGGTACGCAGTATTTT
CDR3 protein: CASSLFEGTQYF

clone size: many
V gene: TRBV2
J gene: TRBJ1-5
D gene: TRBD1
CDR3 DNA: TGTGCCAGCAGCTTTGCGCCGGGACAGGTCAATCAGCCCCAGCATTTT
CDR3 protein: CASSFAPGQVNQPQHF

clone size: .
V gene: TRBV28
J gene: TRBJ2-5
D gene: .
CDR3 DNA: TGTGCCAGCACCCCTGGGGGGCCTGGGACCCAGTACTTC
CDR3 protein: CASTPGGPGTQYF

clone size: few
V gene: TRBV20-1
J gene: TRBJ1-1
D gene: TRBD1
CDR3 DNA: TGCGGATGGGACAGCTATAACACTGAAGCTTTCTTT
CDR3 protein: CGWDSYNTEAFF

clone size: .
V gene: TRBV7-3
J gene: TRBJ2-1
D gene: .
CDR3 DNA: TGTGCCAGCAGCTTAGAGTCGGGCTACAATGGGCAGTTCTTC
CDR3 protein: CASSLESGYNGQFF

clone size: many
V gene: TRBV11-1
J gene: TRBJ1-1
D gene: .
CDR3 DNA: TGTGCCAGCAGCCGAGAGAGAGACACTGAAGCTTTCTTT
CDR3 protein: CASSRERDTEAFF

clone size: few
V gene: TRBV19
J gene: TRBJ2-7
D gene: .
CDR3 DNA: TGTGCCAGTAGTATCGTAGGACAGAGCCCCTACGAGCAGTACTTC
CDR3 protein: CASSIVGQSPYEQYF

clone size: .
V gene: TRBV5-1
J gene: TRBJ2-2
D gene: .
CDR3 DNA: TGCGCCAGCAGCTGGAGGCTAGAGGGCGGGGAGCTGTTTTTT
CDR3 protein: CASSWRLEGGELFF

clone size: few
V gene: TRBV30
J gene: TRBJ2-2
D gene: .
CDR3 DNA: TGTGCCTGGAGTGTGTCCACCGGGGAGCTGTTTTTT
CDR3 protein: CAWSVSTGELFF

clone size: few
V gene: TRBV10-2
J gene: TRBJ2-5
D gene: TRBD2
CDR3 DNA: TGCGCCAGCGGGTCTAGCGGGAGGGAGACCCAGTACTTC
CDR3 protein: CASGSSGRETQYF

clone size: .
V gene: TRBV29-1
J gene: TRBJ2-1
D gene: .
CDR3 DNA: TGCAGCGGGGGACAATGGGACAATGAGCAGTTCTTC
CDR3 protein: CSGGQWDNEQFF

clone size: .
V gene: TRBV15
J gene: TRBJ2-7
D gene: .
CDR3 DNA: TGTGCCACCAGCAGAGATTTTGGCGGCACCTACGAGCAGTACTTC
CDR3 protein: CATSRDFGGTYEQYF

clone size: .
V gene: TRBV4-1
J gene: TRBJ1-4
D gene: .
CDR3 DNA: TGCGCCAGCAGCCAAGTTTCTCAGAGCGAAAAACTGTTTTTT
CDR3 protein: CASSQVSQSEKLFF

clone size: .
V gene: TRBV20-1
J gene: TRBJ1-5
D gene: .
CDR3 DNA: TGCAGTGCCAGGGGAGACGGCAGCAATCAGCCCCAGCATTTT
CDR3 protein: CSARGDGSNQPQHF

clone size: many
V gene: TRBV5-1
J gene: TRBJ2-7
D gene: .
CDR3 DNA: TGTGCCAGCAGCTTAGCCGGGAACTACGAGCAGTACTTC
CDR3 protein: CASSLAGNYEQYF

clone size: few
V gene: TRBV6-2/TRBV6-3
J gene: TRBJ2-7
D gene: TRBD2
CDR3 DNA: TGTGCCAGCCCCCGCACCGGGGCGGGAGGGCATCCTGACGAGCAGTACTTC
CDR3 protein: CASPRTGAGGHPDEQYF

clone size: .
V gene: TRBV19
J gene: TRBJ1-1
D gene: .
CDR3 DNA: TGTGCCAGTAGTACCTACTCACAGAGGAACACTGAAGCTTTCTTT
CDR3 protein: CASSTYSQRNTEAFF

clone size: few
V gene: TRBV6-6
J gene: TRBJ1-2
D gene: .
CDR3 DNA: TGTGCCAGCAGTTACTCGACTGGAAGAAATAACTATGGCTACACCTTC
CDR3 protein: CASSYSTGRNNYGYTF

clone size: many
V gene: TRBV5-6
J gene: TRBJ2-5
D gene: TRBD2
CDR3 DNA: TGTGCCAGCAGCTTGGAGGCTAGCGGCAGTTGGAAAGAGACCCAGTACTTC
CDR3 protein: CASSLEASGSWKETQYF

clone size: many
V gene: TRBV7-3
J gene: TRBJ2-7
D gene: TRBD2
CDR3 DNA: TGTGCCAGCAGCTCCGGACTAGCGGGAGTCTCCGAGCAGTACTTC
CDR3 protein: CASSSGLAGVSEQYF

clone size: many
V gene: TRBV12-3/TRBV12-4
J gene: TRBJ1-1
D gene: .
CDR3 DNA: TGTGCCAGCAGCCCCTTTTTGACTGAAGCTTTCTTT
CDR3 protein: CASSPFLTEAFF

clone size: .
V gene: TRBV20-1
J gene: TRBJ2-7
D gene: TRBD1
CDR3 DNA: TGCAGTGCCTCACCTTCGGGACAGGGTCTGTACTTC
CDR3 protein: CSASPSGQGLYF

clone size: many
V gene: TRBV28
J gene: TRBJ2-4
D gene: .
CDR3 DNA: TGTGCCAGCGCGGAGGCAGGGCTTTATGTGGACATTCAGTACTTC
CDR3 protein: CASAEAGLYVDIQYF

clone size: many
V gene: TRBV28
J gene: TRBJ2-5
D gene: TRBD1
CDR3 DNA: TGTGCCAGCAGGACTACAGGGGGGCTCTCGATTACCGAGACCCAGTACTTC
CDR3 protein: CASRTTGGLSITETQYF

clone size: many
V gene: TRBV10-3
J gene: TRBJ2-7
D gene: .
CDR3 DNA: TGTGCCATCAGTGAGAATCCCACAAGCACCTACGAGCAGTACTTC
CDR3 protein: CAISENPTSTYEQYF

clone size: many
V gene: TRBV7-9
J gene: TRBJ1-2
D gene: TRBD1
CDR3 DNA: TGTGCCAGCAGCCGACAGGGAGATAACTATGGCTACACCTTC
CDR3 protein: CASSRQGDNYGYTF

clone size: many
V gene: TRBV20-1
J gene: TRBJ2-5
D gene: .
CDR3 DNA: TGCAGTGCTAGGCGGCGTGCAGAAGAGACCCAGTACTTC
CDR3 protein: CSARRRAEETQYF

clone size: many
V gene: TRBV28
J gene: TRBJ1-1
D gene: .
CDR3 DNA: TGTGCCAGCAGTAAATACAGGAGGGTTGGCACTGAAGCTTTCTTT
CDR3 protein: CASSKYRRVGTEAFF

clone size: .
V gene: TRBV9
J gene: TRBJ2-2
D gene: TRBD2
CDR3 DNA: TGTGCCAGCACAGGGAGGGCCGGGGAGCTGTTTTTT
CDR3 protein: CASTGRAGELFF

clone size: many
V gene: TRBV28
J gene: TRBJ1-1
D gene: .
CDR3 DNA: TGTGCCAGCAGTTTGGCGGGGTCCATGAACACTGAAGCTTTCTTT
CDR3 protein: CASSLAGSMNTEAFF

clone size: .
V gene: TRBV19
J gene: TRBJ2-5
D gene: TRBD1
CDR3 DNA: TGTGCCAGTACCCCGGGGCCAGGGGGAGCCCAGTACTTC
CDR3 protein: CASTPGPGGAQYF

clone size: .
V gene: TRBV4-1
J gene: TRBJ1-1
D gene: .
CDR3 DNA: TGCGCCAGCAGCCAGGAAGGCGAAGGGACTGAAGCTTTCTTT
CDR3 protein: CASSQEGEGTEAFF

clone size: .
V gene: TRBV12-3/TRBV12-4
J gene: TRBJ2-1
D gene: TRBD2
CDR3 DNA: TGTGCCAGCAGTTTACACCCGGGACTAAGTTCGGAGCAGTTCTTC
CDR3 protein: CASSLHPGLSSEQFF

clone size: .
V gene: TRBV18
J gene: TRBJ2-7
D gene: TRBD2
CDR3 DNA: TGTGCCAGCTCACTGACTTCATCGGGACTAGCGTACGAGCAGTACTTC
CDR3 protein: CASSLTSSGLAYEQYF

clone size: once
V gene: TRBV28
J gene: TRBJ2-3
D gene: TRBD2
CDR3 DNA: TGTGCCAGCAGTCCTTCTTGGGGACTAGCGGGAGATACGCAGTATTTT
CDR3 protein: CASSPSWGLAGDTQYF

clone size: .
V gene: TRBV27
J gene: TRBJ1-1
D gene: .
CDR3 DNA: TGTGCCAGCAGTTATACGGTGGGAGGAAACACTGAAGCTTTCTTT
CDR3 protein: CASSYTVGGNTEAFF

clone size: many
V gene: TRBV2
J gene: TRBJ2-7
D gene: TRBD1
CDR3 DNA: TGTGCCAGCAACCCGGGACAGGGGGCCTACGAGCAGTACTTC
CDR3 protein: CASNPGQGAYEQYF

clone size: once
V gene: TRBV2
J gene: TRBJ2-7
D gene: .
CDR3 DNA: TGTGTCAGCAGTCTGGAGCAAACCTACGAGCAGTACTTC
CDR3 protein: CVSSLEQTYEQYF

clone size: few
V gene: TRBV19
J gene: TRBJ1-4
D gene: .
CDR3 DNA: TGTGCCAGTAGCGGACAGTCCCTGGCAACTAATGAAAAACTGTTTTTT
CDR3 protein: CASSGQSLATNEKLFF

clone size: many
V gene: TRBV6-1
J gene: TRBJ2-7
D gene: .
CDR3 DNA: TGTGCCAGCAGAACCCCATTGGGGGCGGAGTACGAGCAGTACTTC
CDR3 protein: CASRTPLGAEYEQYF

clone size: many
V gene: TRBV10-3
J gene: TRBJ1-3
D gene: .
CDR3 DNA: TGTGCCATCAGTGAATCAAACGCCTCTGGAAACACCATATATTTT
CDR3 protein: CAISESNASGNTIYF

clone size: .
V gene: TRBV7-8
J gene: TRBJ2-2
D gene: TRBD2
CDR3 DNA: TGTGCCAGCAGCCTCCTGCCCCTGAGCGGGACGAACACCGGGGAGCTGTTTTTT
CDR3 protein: CASSLLPLSGTNTGELFF

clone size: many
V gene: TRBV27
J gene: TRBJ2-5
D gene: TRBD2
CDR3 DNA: TGTGCCAGCAGTTTAGGACTAGCGTTGGGGGAGACCCAGTACTTC
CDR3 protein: CASSLGLALGETQYF

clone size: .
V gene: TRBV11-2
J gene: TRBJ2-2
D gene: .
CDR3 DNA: TGTGCCAGCAGCTTAGGGTCAAGCGCGGTCGGGGAGCTGTTTTTT
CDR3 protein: CASSLGSSAVGELFF

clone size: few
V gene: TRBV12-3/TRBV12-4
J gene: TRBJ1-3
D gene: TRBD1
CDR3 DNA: TGTGCCAGCAGTTTCGGACAGGGGGCTCGAAACACCATATATTTT
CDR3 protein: CASSFGQGARNTIYF

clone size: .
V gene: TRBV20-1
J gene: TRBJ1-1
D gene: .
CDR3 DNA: TGCAGTGCTAGAGATGCACGCCAGATAGGCCCTGAAGCTTTCTTT
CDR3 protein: CSARDARQIGPEAFF

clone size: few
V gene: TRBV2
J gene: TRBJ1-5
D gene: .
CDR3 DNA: TGTGCCAGCAGTCTTCCTCCCAATCAGCCCCAGCATTTT
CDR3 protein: CASSLPPNQPQHF